These 27 T cell receptor beta chains originate from one sample sequenced in a study of cytotoxic CD8 clonotypes in ibrutinib-treated CLL. Repertoires were generated with immunoSEQ multiplex PCR, while TCRdb's copy carries only in-frame clones and drops some. The table records 270,000 or so clones, approximately 79% of them present only once. Sequenced material: PBMCs, taken at disease progression, from a patient treated with ibrutinib. These receptors all come from a human donor with chronic lymphocytic leukemia.

This clone was seen a handful of times. Relative to the germline gene, one junction end is altered; a read error may explain this. The chain carries TRBV5-1 and TRBJ2-7; D remains ambiguous. CDR3 length equals 14 residues. CDR1 and CDR2 from the germline V gene are SGHRS and YFSETQ. CDR3 amino acids: CASSLALYSHEQYF. The CDR3 DNA is TGCGCCAGCAGCTTGGCACTATACTCCCACGAGCAGTACTTC.

This rearrangement joins TRBV11-2 to TRBJ1-2, with D uncertain. The CDR3 contains 13 residues. Between the trimmed V and J ends, which lost 0 bases and 8 bases, there was a span of 10 bases. Looked up from germline, CDR1 is SGHAT and CDR2 is FQNNGV. This CDR3 is CASSLEAGGGYTF. The CDR3 nucleotides read TGTGCCAGCAGCTTAGAAGCAGGCGGAGGCTACACCTTC.

CDR3 bases: TGTGCCAGCAGTTTTTTAGCGGGTGGTTTTAAAAAGACCCAGTACTTC. Translation gives CASSFLAGGFKKTQYF. The rearrangement joins TRBV28 to TRBJ2-5; TRBD2 aligns across 7 bases. Losses at the gene ends were 3 bases for V and 6 bases for J; bases not matched to a gene: 13. The CDR3 is 16 amino acids. Germline-derived CDR1 and CDR2 are MDHEN and SYDVKM.

The gene calls are TRBV4-2 and TRBJ2-5; TRBD1 aligns across 12 bases. The CDR3 sequence is 16 residues long. Per the germline V gene, CDR1 is LGHNA and CDR2 is YNFKEQ. The V gene end was trimmed by 0 bases and the J gene end by 4 bases; junction bases not matched to a gene: 3. DNA for the CDR3: TGTGCCAGCAGCCAAGATAGGGGACAGGGGGCAGAGACCCAGTACTTC. As protein: CASSQDRGQGAETQYF.

Concerning this clone: The germline gene is not matched at one end of the junction; a read error may be the cause. The gene calls are TRBV20-1 and TRBJ2-3; 9 bases align to TRBD2. The length of the CDR3 is 10 residues. The germline V gene has CDR1 DFQATT and CDR2 SNEGSKA (reference sequence). As DNA, the CDR3 is TGCAGCGCATCGCATGGGACTAGCAATTTT. Translating gives CSASHGTSNF.

The chain has TRBV6-4 and TRBJ2-2; D unresolved. Germline loops: CDR1 MRHNA, CDR2 SNTAGT. Deletions cut 0 bases from V and 8 bases from J, with 13 bases between. CDR3 length equals 15 residues. In DNA form, the CDR3 reads TGTGCCAGCAGTGACTCTCCCAGTCGTCGAGGGGAGCTGTTTTTT. This translates into CASSDSPSRRGELFF.

The chain recombines TRBV12-5 with TRBJ1-1, with D uncertain. The germline V gene has CDR1 LGHNT and CDR2 FRNRAP. Trimming shortened V by 3 bases and J by 0 bases, and 8 bases separated the two germline ends. The length of the CDR3 is 14 residues. This CDR3 reads CASGFWGLNTEAFF. In DNA, the CDR3 is TGTGCTAGTGGTTTTTGGGGTCTGAACACTGAAGCTTTCTTT. The variable domain in full, with the rest retrieved from reference TRBV12-5 and TRBJ1-1, is DARVTQTPRHKVTEMGQEVTMRCQPILGHNTVFWYRQTMMQGLELLAYFRNRAPLDDSGMPKDRFSAEMPDATLATLKIQPSEPRDSAVYFCASGFWGLNTEAFFGQGTRLTVV.

CDR3 sequence (DNA): TGCAGCGTTGAAAATTTCGGCGGCTTGGTGGACTATGGCTACACCTTC. Residues: CSVENFGGLVDYGYTF. This chain links TRBV29-1 with TRBJ1-2, with D unresolved. This CDR3 spans 16 amino acids. From germline, CDR1 is SQVTM and CDR2 ANQGSEA. V dropped 2 bases and J dropped 3 bases, with 19 bases sitting between them.

This clone has just a few counts. The V call is TRBV7-8, the J call TRBJ2-1, with D possibly TRBD1 on 6 matching bases. V was trimmed by 1 base and J by 3 bases, leaving 10 bases between them. The CDR3 contains 15 residues. CDR1 and CDR2 (germline): SGHVS, FQNEAQ. The CDR3 region has the DNA TGTGCCAGCAGCTTAGTAGGCAGGGGCTACAATGAGCAGTTCTTC. Protein product: CASSLVGRGYNEQFF.

This clone was seen more than once but under ten times. The chain uses TRBV19 and TRBJ1-2; D not certain. The CDR3 runs to 12 residues. Germline-derived CDR1 and CDR2 are LNHDA and SQIVND (reference sequence). The V end lost 6 bases, the J end lost 2 bases, and 7 bases lay between the germline ends. This CDR3 is CASSGENYGYTF. CDR3 coding DNA: TGTGCCAGTAGCGGGGAGAACTATGGCTACACCTTC. The complete variable domain, with remaining parts taken from reference TRBV19 and TRBJ1-2, reads DGGITQSPKYLFRKEGQNVTLSCEQNLNHDAMYWYRQDPGQGLRLIYYSQIVNDFQKGDIAEGYSVSREKKESFPLTVTSAQKNPTAFYLCASSGENYGYTFGSGTRLTVV.

V usage is TRBV2 and J usage is TRBJ2-3; 9 bases are a match to TRBD2. Unmatched junction bases numbered 13, after V lost 8 bases and J lost 1 base. This CDR3 contains 17 residues. Germline V gene data show CDR1 as SNHLY and CDR2 as FYNNEI. In DNA form, the CDR3 reads TGTGCCAGCGTCCGTAGCGGGAGCGCTTTCGGCACAGATACGCAGTATTTT. It codes for CASVRSGSAFGTDTQYF. Supplemented by reference TRBV2 and TRBJ2-3, the full variable domain reads EPEVTQTPSHQVTQMGQEVILRCVPISNHLYFYWYRQILGQKVEFLVSFYNNEISEKSEIFDDQFSVERPDGSNFTLKIRSTKLEDSAMYFCASVRSGSAFGTDTQYFGPGTRLTVL.

The genes are TRBV5-1 and TRBJ1-4; D may be TRBD1 (6 bases). CDR3 size: 15 residues. V gave up 2 bases and J gave up 6 bases, with 14 bases separating them. Germline loops: CDR1 SGHRS, CDR2 YFSETQ. The CDR3 nucleotides read TGCGCCAGCAGCTTCCGGGCAGGGGCGTATGAAAAACTGTTTTTT. This sequence encodes CASSFRAGAYEKLFF.

The sample holds one count of this clone. The gene calls are TRBV10-3 and TRBJ1-3; 8 bases line up with TRBD1. The CDR3 covers 16 residues. Unmatched junction bases numbered 8, after V lost 5 bases and J lost 2 bases. Per germline, CDR1 ENHRY and CDR2 SYGVKD. CDR3 sequence reads: CAISQQGAIAGNTIYF. The CDR3 DNA reads as TGTGCCATCAGTCAGCAGGGGGCAATTGCTGGAAACACCATATATTTT.

This clone was found a few times. V usage is TRBV7-9 and J usage is TRBJ2-4; weak D call: TRBD2 (7 bases). Deletions cut 4 bases from V and 0 bases from J, with 13 bases between. CDR1 is SEHNR, CDR2 FQNEAQ, per germline (reference sequence). The CDR3 has 16 amino acids. This CDR3 reads CASSSAGGLAKNIQYF. CDR3 in DNA: TGTGCCAGCAGCTCCGCCGGGGGGCTAGCCAAAAACATTCAGTACTTC. Full variable domain (rest looked up from reference TRBV7-9 and TRBJ2-4): DTGVSQNPRHKITKRGQNVTFRCDPISEHNRLYWYRQTLGQGPEFLTYFQNEAQLEKSRLLSDRFSAERPKGSFSTLEIQRTEQGDSAMYLCASSSAGGLAKNIQYFGAGTRLSVL.

The CDR3 coding sequence is TGTGCCATCAGTGAGTCGGTAACAGGGGGATATTCCACCATATATTTT. Encoded protein: CAISESVTGGYSTIYF. The chain couples TRBV10-3 to TRBJ1-3; 8 bases fit TRBD1. This CDR3 has 16 residues. The trim removed 0 bases at V and 9 bases at J, leaving 10 bases unmatched. The germline gives CDR1 ENHRY, CDR2 SYGVKD.

The chain uses TRBV6-6 and TRBJ1-1; D not certain. Germline loops: CDR1 MNHNY, CDR2 SVGAGI (reference sequence). This CDR3 is 14 amino acids long. The V gene lost 2 bases and the J gene lost 3 bases, with 10 bases spanning the gap. The CDR3 region has the DNA TGTGCCAGCAGTTACGAGGGCCTGGACACTGAAGCTTTCTTT. Translating it yields CASSYEGLDTEAFF.

This clone was detected a few times. The J gene is TRBJ1-2, the V gene TRBV4-1, with 7 nucleotides matching TRBD1. There are 15 residues in the CDR3. Trimming cost V 4 bases and J 3 bases; bases outside gene matches: 8. Per the germline V gene, CDR1 is MGHRA and CDR2 is YSYEKL. Here the CDR3 reads CASSPLPDRDYGYTF. CDR3 DNA: TGCGCCAGCAGCCCCCTACCCGACAGGGACTATGGCTACACCTTC.

There are a few counts of this clone. This chain uses TRBV10-3 with TRBJ2-3, with a tentative D call TRBD2 (5 bases). This CDR3 has 12 amino acids. Deletions cut 0 bases from V and 8 bases from J, with 6 bases between. In germline, CDR1 is ENHRY, CDR2 SYGVKD. The CDR3 is CAISESGGTQYF. The CDR3 nucleotides read TGTGCCATCAGTGAGTCAGGAGGTACGCAGTATTTT.

As concerns this clone: Within the sample, other DNA sequences also encode this same CDR3. The chain has TRBV9 and TRBJ2-1; weak D call: TRBD1 (5 bases). The V and J ends lost 0 bases and 0 bases respectively, with 10 bases between them. CDR1 and CDR2 from the germline V gene are SGDLS and YYNGEE. The CDR3 spans 16 residues. In DNA form, the CDR3 reads TGTGCCAGCAGCGTAGGGGGCGGTAGCTCCTACAATGAGCAGTTCTTC. Translation: CASSVGGGSSYNEQFF.

The rearrangement links TRBV7-2 to TRBJ2-7; no definite D call. This CDR3 is built from 14 residues. Germline values: CDR1 SGHTA, CDR2 FQGNSA. V was cut by 2 bases and J by 3 bases, with 11 bases left in between. CDR3 loop: CASSLSSSLYEQYF. The CDR3 DNA sequence: TGTGCCAGCAGCTTATCCAGCTCCCTCTACGAGCAGTACTTC.

The chain has TRBV13 and TRBJ2-7; D gene uncertain. Germline V gene sequence: CDR1 PRHDT, CDR2 FYEKMQ (reference sequence). The CDR3 has 14 amino acids. V lost 1 base and J 6 bases, leaving 13 bases between the germline ends. The CDR3 here is CASSLEGRTGEQYF. The DNA for the CDR3 is TGTGCCAGCAGCTTAGAGGGCAGGACCGGCGAGCAGTACTTC.

The chain links TRBV2 to TRBJ2-1; TRBD2 is a possible D gene (6 bases). The germline V gene encodes CDR1 SNHLY and CDR2 FYNNEI. The CDR3 extends over 16 amino acids. V shed 7 bases and J shed 2 bases, with 18 bases lying between them. The CDR3 here is CASKYGSSGAYNEQFF. The CDR3 coding sequence is TGTGCCAGCAAATATGGGAGTAGCGGAGCCTACAATGAGCAGTTCTTC.

The rearrangement links TRBV5-4 to TRBJ2-3; 8 positions match TRBD2. V shed 0 bases and J 7 bases; nucleotides not matched to a gene: 7. Germline V gene sequence: CDR1 SGHNT, CDR2 YYREEE (reference sequence). This CDR3 has 15 amino acids. The CDR3 sequence is CASSLGGTSGNTQYF. CDR3 sequence (DNA): TGTGCCAGCAGCTTGGGGGGTACTAGCGGAAATACGCAGTATTTT.

This chain uses TRBV6-6 with TRBJ1-2, with D possibly TRBD1 on 5 matching bases. The CDR3 sequence is 16 residues long. CDR1 and CDR2 from the germline V gene are MNHNY and SVGAGI (reference sequence). Trimming took off 3 bases at V and 1 base at J, with 15 bases between the two ends. CDR3 bases: TGTGCCAGCAGTTATATTAACAGGCCGCTTAACTATGGCTACACCTTC. It encodes CASSYINRPLNYGYTF.

The chain recombines TRBV7-9 with TRBJ2-5; D is unresolved. Trimming pared 3 bases from V and 0 bases from J, leaving 2 bases between. Germline V CDR1 and CDR2: SEHNR, FQNEAQ (reference sequence). The CDR3 is made up of 12 amino acids. CDR3 sequence (DNA): TGTGCCAGCAGCTTGCACCAAGAGACCCAGTACTTC. Protein: CASSLHQETQYF.

The chain has TRBV13 and TRBJ2-7, with 7 bases that match TRBD2. Per germline, CDR1 PRHDT and CDR2 FYEKMQ (reference sequence). This CDR3 spans 14 amino acids. V lost 1 base, J lost 4 bases, and 4 bases stayed unmatched. CDR3 coding DNA: TGTGCCAGCAGCTTAGCGGGAGGTTTTTACGAGCAGTACTTC. It encodes CASSLAGGFYEQYF.

This rearrangement joins TRBV14 to TRBJ2-2; D uncertain. The CDR3 consists of 15 residues. Looked up from germline, CDR1 is SGHDN and CDR2 is FVKESK. V was clipped by 5 bases and J by 4 bases, with 14 bases between them. The CDR3 protein is CASSTRTSGTGELFF. CDR3 sequence (DNA): TGTGCCAGCAGCACTCGGACCAGTGGCACCGGGGAGCTGTTTTTT.